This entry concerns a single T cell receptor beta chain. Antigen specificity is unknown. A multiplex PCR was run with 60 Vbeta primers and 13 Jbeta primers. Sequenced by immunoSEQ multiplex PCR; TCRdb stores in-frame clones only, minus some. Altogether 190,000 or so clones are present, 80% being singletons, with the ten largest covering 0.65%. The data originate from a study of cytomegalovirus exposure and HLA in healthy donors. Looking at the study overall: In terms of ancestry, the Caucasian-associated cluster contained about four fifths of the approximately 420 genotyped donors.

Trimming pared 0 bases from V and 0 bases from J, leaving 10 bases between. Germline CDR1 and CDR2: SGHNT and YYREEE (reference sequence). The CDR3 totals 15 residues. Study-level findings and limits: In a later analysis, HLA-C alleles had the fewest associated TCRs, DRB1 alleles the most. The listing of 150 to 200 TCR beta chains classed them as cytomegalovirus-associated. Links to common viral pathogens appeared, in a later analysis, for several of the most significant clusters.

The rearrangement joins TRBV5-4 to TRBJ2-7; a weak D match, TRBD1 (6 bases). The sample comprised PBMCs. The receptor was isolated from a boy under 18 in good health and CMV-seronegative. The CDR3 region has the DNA TGTGCCAGCAGCTTGGGAGGGGGTTCCTCCTACGAGCAGTACTTC. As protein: CASSLGGGSSYEQYF.